Shown below are 32 T cell receptor beta chains from a single sample sequenced in a study of Ad26.COV2.S vaccination and SARS-CoV-2 variants. This sample's treatment: about 20 received Ad26.COV2.S at low or high dose, single or two shots; five or six received placebo; per-sample allocation not given. Specimens were obtained on day 63 following the first vaccine or placebo injection. TCRdb's copy holds only in-frame clones and misses some; the assay was immunoSEQ multiplex PCR. This sample has more than 400,000 clones, with around 92% found just once. Material: peripheral blood, obtained in a trial of Ad26.COV2.S vaccine versus placebo. The receptors stem from a person aged 18-65 years who received the Ad26.COV2.S COVID-19 vaccine or a placebo.

The chain has TRBV19 and TRBJ1-1; possibly TRBD1 for D (5 bases). V was cut by 6 bases and J by 1 base, with 12 bases left in between. CDR1 and CDR2 (germline): LNHDA, SQIVND (reference sequence). The length of the CDR3 is 14 residues. This CDR3 reads CASSPRERNTEAFF. CDR3 bases: TGTGCCAGTAGCCCCAGGGAACGGAACACTGAAGCTTTCTTT. Drawing the rest from reference TRBV19 and TRBJ1-1, the complete variable domain is DGGITQSPKYLFRKEGQNVTLSCEQNLNHDAMYWYRQDPGQGLRLIYYSQIVNDFQKGDIAEGYSVSREKKESFPLTVTSAQKNPTAFYLCASSPRERNTEAFFGQGTRLTVV.

The V and J genes are TRBV4-1 and TRBJ1-1; tentative D call: TRBD1 (6 bases). V was shortened by 1 base and J by 3 bases, with 12 bases between the two germline ends. From germline, CDR1 is MGHRA and CDR2 YSYEKL. The CDR3 is made up of 15 amino acids. The CDR3 region is CASSQVTGWDTEAFF. DNA for the CDR3: TGCGCCAGCAGCCAAGTAACAGGGTGGGACACTGAAGCTTTCTTT.

The chain couples TRBV19 to TRBJ1-2, with 7 bases identical to TRBD1. The CDR3 is 15 amino acids. The V gene's germline CDR1 is LNHDA and CDR2 SQIVND (reference sequence). V was clipped by 7 bases and J by 4 bases; unmatched bases: 12. In DNA, the CDR3 is TGTGCCAGTAAGTGGCAAGGGGGCTCCCCCTATGGCTACACCTTC. This sequence encodes CASKWQGGSPYGYTF.

In its sample, this clone was seen once. The V gene is TRBV2, the J gene TRBJ1-6; TRBD1 agrees at 11 bases. Germline V gene data show CDR1 as SNHLY and CDR2 as FYNNEI. V trimming: 8 bases; J trimming: 8 bases; junction bases outside the gene matches: 14. The CDR3 covers 17 residues. CDR3 region: CASFRDRGVGDHSPLHF. DNA for the CDR3: TGTGCCAGCTTCCGGGACAGGGGGGTGGGGGATCATTCACCCCTCCACTTT.

The CDR3 coding sequence is TGCGCCAGCAGCCTTGGTGGTATTGATTCACCCCTCCACTTT. It specifies CASSLGGIDSPLHF. V is TRBV4-3 and J is TRBJ1-6, with D unclear. The CDR3 is 14 amino acids. From germline, CDR1 is LGHNA and CDR2 YSLEER. The V gene lost 4 bases and the J gene lost 8 bases, with 12 bases spanning the gap.

The V and J genes are TRBV6-6 and TRBJ1-5; TRBD1 might be the D (5 bases). This CDR3 region has 13 residues. V was cut by 8 bases and J by 5 bases, with 13 bases left in between. The germline CDR1 and CDR2 sequences are MNHNY and SVGAGI (reference sequence). CDR3 in DNA: TGTGCCAGCCAGTTCAGGGACGATCAGCCCCAGCATTTT. Translated, it gives CASQFRDDQPQHF.

There are many counts of this clone. The J gene is TRBJ1-1, the V gene TRBV2, with D possibly matching TRBD1 (5 bases). This CDR3 contains 13 residues. The V gene's germline CDR1 is SNHLY and CDR2 FYNNEI. Trimming stripped 6 bases from V and 4 bases from J, with 12 bases between. CDR3 DNA: TGTGCCAGCAGGGGGAGGGGAGGCACTGAAGCTTTCTTT. Amino acid sequence: CASRGRGGTEAFF.

The CDR3 here is CASTNRDTATEAFF. The CDR3 coding sequence is TGTGCCAGCACCAACCGGGACACCGCCACTGAAGCTTTCTTT. V is TRBV6-1 and J is TRBJ1-1, with TRBD1 as a possible D gene (6 bases). CDR1 and CDR2 from the germline V gene are MNHNS and SASEGT. V was shortened by 7 bases and J by 4 bases, with 16 bases between the two germline ends. The CDR3 loop spans 14 amino acids.

The chain employs TRBV11-2 and TRBJ2-3; 12 bases fit TRBD2. The CDR3 totals 15 residues. V trimming: 3 bases; J trimming: 6 bases; junction bases outside the gene matches: 4. Germline values: CDR1 SGHAT, CDR2 FQNNGV. The CDR3 DNA reads TGTGCCAGCAGCTTCCGACTAGCGGGGGTGGATACGCAGTATTTT. As protein: CASSFRLAGVDTQYF.

The V call is TRBV29-1, the J call TRBJ1-4; tentative D call: TRBD1 (5 bases). The CDR3 is 13 residues long. Germline V gene lookup returns CDR1 SQVTM and CDR2 ANQGSEA. V lost 6 bases to trimming and J lost 12 bases, with 20 bases between them. The CDR3 sequence is CSVFRDGPGELFF. In DNA, the CDR3 is TGCAGCGTATTCCGGGACGGCCCGGGAGAACTGTTTTTT.

V gene TRBV5-1 combines with J gene TRBJ2-3; 7 bases match TRBD2. Germline CDR1 is SGHRS and CDR2 is YFSETQ. V dropped 3 bases and J dropped 3; count of bases not matched to a gene: 4. The CDR3 consists of 14 residues. The CDR3: CASSSLAVTDTQYF. CDR3 bases: TGCGCCAGCAGCTCCCTAGCGGTGACAGATACGCAGTATTTT.

CDR3 in amino acids: CASSLFGNYGYTF. DNA of the CDR3: TGTGCCAGCAGTTTATTCGGGAACTATGGCTACACCTTC. The chain couples TRBV28 to TRBJ1-2; D call uncertain. There are 13 residues in the CDR3. In germline, CDR1 is MDHEN, CDR2 SYDVKM. Trimming removed 1 base from V and 2 bases from J, with 5 bases in between.

This clone is a singleton in its sample. Other DNA sequences of this sample code for an identical CDR3. This chain joins TRBV19 and TRBJ2-1; 7 bases agree with TRBD1. V was clipped by 5 bases and J by 6 bases; unmatched bases: 1. In germline, CDR1 is LNHDA, CDR2 SQIVND (reference sequence). The CDR3 totals 12 residues. The CDR3: CASSSGGNEQFF. The CDR3 coding sequence is TGTGCCAGTAGTTCAGGGGGCAATGAGCAGTTCTTC.

The chain recombines TRBV20-1 with TRBJ2-5; TRBD2 agrees at 7 bases. V was pared by 3 bases and J by 1 base, with 5 bases of the junction left unmatched. Germline V gene lookup returns CDR1 DFQATT and CDR2 SNEGSKA (reference sequence). CDR3 length: 14 residues. Here the CDR3 reads CSASIRGGQETQYF. CDR3 DNA: TGCAGTGCTAGTATACGCGGGGGCCAAGAGACCCAGTACTTC.

This chain links TRBV5-1 with TRBJ2-7, with TRBD2 matching over 7 bases. Germline V gene lookup returns CDR1 SGHRS and CDR2 YFSETQ. This CDR3 has 14 amino acids. V gave up 5 bases and J gave up 6 bases; unmatched junction bases: 11. The CDR3, as DNA: TGCGCCAGCAGGGCGGGGGTTACTCCTGGCGAGCAGTACTTC. This gives the protein CASRAGVTPGEQYF.

The CDR3 DNA reads as TGTGCCAGCAGCCTGACAGCTAATTCACCCCTCCACTTT. Protein product: CASSLTANSPLHF. The rearrangement uses TRBV28 and TRBJ1-6, with a weak D call TRBD1 (5 bases). The V and J ends lost 6 bases and 6 bases respectively, with 9 bases between them. This CDR3 comprises 13 residues. CDR1 MDHEN and CDR2 SYDVKM come from the germline V gene.

The chain couples TRBV7-2 to TRBJ1-2; D is unresolved. V dropped 5 bases and J dropped 4 bases, with 14 bases sitting between them. The CDR3 has 14 residues. Germline V CDR1 and CDR2: SGHTA, FQGNSA. CDR3 nucleotides: TGTGCCAGCAGCCCGAAAACGGTCAGCTATGGCTACACCTTC. This codes for CASSPKTVSYGYTF.

This chain links TRBV6-6 with TRBJ1-2, with D unclear. CDR1 is MNHNY and CDR2 is SVGAGI in the germline V gene (reference sequence). This CDR3 spans 9 amino acids. The V end lost 9 bases, the J end lost 8 bases, and 7 bases lay between the germline ends. CDR3 in amino acids: CASGVGYTF. The CDR3 bases are TGTGCCAGTGGTGTAGGCTACACCTTC.

V gene TRBV10-1 combines with J gene TRBJ1-1; D is perhaps TRBD1 (5 bases). V dropped 2 bases and J dropped 4 bases, with 8 bases sitting between them. The CDR3 spans 13 residues. The V gene's germline CDR1 is WNHNN and CDR2 SYGVQD (reference sequence). In DNA form, the CDR3 reads TGCGCCAGCAGTGAGGGACACCTCACTGAAGCTTTCTTT. It is translated as CASSEGHLTEAFF.

The chain combines TRBV6-2 or TRBV6-3 with TRBJ2-7, with unresolved D. This CDR3 is built from 16 residues. Looked up from germline, CDR1 is MNHEY and CDR2 is SVGEGT. Deletions cut 2 bases from V and 2 bases from J, with 16 bases between. The CDR3 DNA reads as TGTGCCAGCAGTTACGGGCTTTTGAGCAGCCCCTACGAGCAGTACTTC. Translated, it gives CASSYGLLSSPYEQYF.

This clone has a handful of counts. This chain links TRBV10-3 with TRBJ1-2; 8 positions agree with TRBD1. This CDR3 is 14 amino acids long. CDR1 is ENHRY, CDR2 SYGVKD, per germline. J gave up 8 bases and V 3 bases, and 8 bases lay outside the gene matches. The CDR3 bases are TGTGCCATCAGTGACCGGACAGGGTCGAAGGGCTACACCTTC. Its translation is CAISDRTGSKGYTF.

This chain joins TRBV5-4 and TRBJ2-5, with D unclear. Germline V gene lookup returns CDR1 SGHNT and CDR2 YYREEE (reference sequence). V lost 0 bases and J lost 1, with 4 bases in between. The CDR3 has 13 amino acids. The CDR3 here is CASSLGAQETQYF. The CDR3 DNA reads as TGTGCCAGCAGCTTGGGGGCCCAAGAGACCCAGTACTTC.

J is TRBJ1-1 and V is TRBV5-4; D call uncertain. Between the trimmed V and J ends, which lost 0 bases and 9 bases, there was a span of 15 bases. Germline V CDR1 and CDR2: SGHNT, YYREEE (reference sequence). This CDR3 is built from 14 residues. Written as DNA, the CDR3 is TGTGCCAGCAGCTTGGCCGGAACTTTTCTCCAAGCTTTCTTT. Protein product: CASSLAGTFLQAFF.

The chain couples TRBV18 to TRBJ1-1, with D unresolved. The V end lost 5 bases, the J end lost 1 base, and 14 bases lay between the germline ends. Per the germline V gene, CDR1 is KGHSH and CDR2 is LQKENI. This CDR3 is 15 amino acids long. CDR3 amino acids: CASSVSGLANTEAFF. The DNA for the CDR3 is TGTGCCAGCTCAGTTTCCGGTCTAGCGAACACTGAAGCTTTCTTT.

The chain links TRBV27 to TRBJ2-3; D might be TRBD1 (6 bases). Between the trimmed V and J ends, which lost 2 bases and 1 base, there was a span of 10 bases. This CDR3 spans 15 amino acids. The germline gives CDR1 MNHEY, CDR2 SMNVEV (reference sequence). CDR3: CASSLRKGGTDTQYF. The CDR3 DNA follows: TGTGCCAGCAGTTTACGAAAGGGGGGCACAGATACGCAGTATTTT.

The chain links TRBV19 to TRBJ1-5; the D gene is possibly TRBD1 (5 bases). Trimming took off 2 bases at V and 4 bases at J, with 21 bases between the two ends. This CDR3 spans 18 amino acids. The V gene's germline CDR1 is LNHDA and CDR2 SQIVND (reference sequence). The CDR3 here is CASSIFLPGFQGNQPQHF. The DNA for the CDR3 is TGTGCCAGTAGTATATTTCTCCCAGGGTTTCAAGGGAATCAGCCCCAGCATTTT.

The rearrangement links TRBV4-3 to TRBJ2-1, with D tentatively TRBD2 (5 bases). Deletions cut 6 bases from V and 1 base from J, with 25 bases between. The CDR3 runs to 19 residues. In germline, CDR1 is LGHNA, CDR2 YSLEER. CDR3 sequence: CASSPGLGPLQLSYNEQFF. CDR3 DNA sequence: TGCGCCAGCAGTCCCGGACTGGGCCCACTTCAACTATCCTACAATGAGCAGTTCTTC.

The chain's CDR3 is CASSLLGAVGDTEAFF. The CDR3 nucleotides read TGTGCCAGCAGTTTATTGGGAGCGGTTGGGGACACTGAAGCTTTCTTT. This rearrangement joins TRBV27 to TRBJ1-1; D remains ambiguous. Deletions cut 1 base from V and 3 bases from J, with 15 bases between. The CDR3 is 16 amino acids. In germline, CDR1 is MNHEY, CDR2 SMNVEV (reference sequence).

The V gene is TRBV19, the J gene TRBJ2-1; 7 nucleotides match TRBD1. After removal of 4 bases from V and 5 bases from J, the junction contained 5 bases not matched to a gene. CDR1 is LNHDA and CDR2 is SQIVND in the germline V gene (reference sequence). The CDR3 contains 14 residues. CDR3 bases: TGTGCCAGTAGTACCGACACAGGGGACAATGAGCAGTTCTTC. Protein product: CASSTDTGDNEQFF. The variable domain in full, completed from reference TRBV19 and TRBJ2-1, reads DGGITQSPKYLFRKEGQNVTLSCEQNLNHDAMYWYRQDPGQGLRLIYYSQIVNDFQKGDIAEGYSVSREKKESFPLTVTSAQKNPTAFYLCASSTDTGDNEQFFGPGTRLTVL.

Concerning this clone: The identical CDR3 is also encoded by other nucleotide sequences in the sample. The rearrangement joins TRBV27 to TRBJ2-7; no definite D call. The germline V and J ends were trimmed by 6 bases and 7 bases, with 13 bases remaining between them. The CDR3 has 12 residues. Germline loops: CDR1 MNHEY, CDR2 SMNVEV (reference sequence). CDR3 protein: CASSPQGWEQYF. CDR3 bases: TGTGCCAGCAGCCCACAAGGGTGGGAGCAGTACTTC.

The chain uses TRBV9 and TRBJ2-7; D not certain. The CDR3 is made up of 13 amino acids. Trimming cost V 0 bases and J 3 bases, with 7 bases left between them. Germline V lookup: CDR1 SGDLS, CDR2 YYNGEE. CDR3 sequence: CASSVGPSYEQYF. CDR3 nucleotides: TGTGCCAGCAGCGTAGGTCCTAGCTACGAGCAGTACTTC.

The chain has TRBV28 and TRBJ2-2; no clear D gene. The V end lost 2 bases, the J end lost 7 bases, and 14 bases lay between the germline ends. The germline CDR1 and CDR2 sequences are MDHEN and SYDVKM. The CDR3 has 15 residues. In nucleotides, the CDR3 is TGTGCCAGCAGTTTAATAAGCAGAACGGTCGGGGAGCTGTTTTTT. The encoded protein is CASSLISRTVGELFF. Supplemented by reference TRBV28 and TRBJ2-2, the full variable domain reads DVKVTQSSRYLVKRTGEKVFLECVQDMDHENMFWYRQDPGLGLRLIYFSYDVKMKEKGDIPEGYSVSREKKERFSLILESASTNQTSMYLCASSLISRTVGELFFGEGSRLTVL.